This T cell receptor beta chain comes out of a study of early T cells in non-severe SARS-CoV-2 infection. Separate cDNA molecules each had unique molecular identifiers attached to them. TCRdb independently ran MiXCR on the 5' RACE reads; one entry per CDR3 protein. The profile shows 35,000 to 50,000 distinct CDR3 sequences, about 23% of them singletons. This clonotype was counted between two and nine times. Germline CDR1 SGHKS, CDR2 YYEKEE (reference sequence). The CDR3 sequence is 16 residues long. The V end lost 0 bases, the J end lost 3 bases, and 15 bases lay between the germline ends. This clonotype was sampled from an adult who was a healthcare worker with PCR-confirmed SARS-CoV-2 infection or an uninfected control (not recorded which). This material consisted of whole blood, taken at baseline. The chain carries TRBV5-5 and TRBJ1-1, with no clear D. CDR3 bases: TGTGCCAGCAGCTTGGAGGTTGGGTTCCACTACACTGAAGCTTTCTTT. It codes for CASSLEVGFHYTEAFF.